The rows below give T cell receptor beta chains drawn from one sample of a study of beta chain features in type 1 diabetes. TCRdb keeps only in-frame clones here, not all; method: immunoSEQ multiplex PCR. Found here are hundreds of thousands of clones, over 11% of them singletons; the top ten hold approximately 0.042%. Sequencing was carried out using naive CD4+ T cells from blood. The receptor set was obtained from a man younger than 35 with type 1 diabetes. CDR3s include the opening cysteine and the closing phenylalanine or tryptophan. The D gene is left open where the match is weak. Clone size, where shown, is once, few, many, or a class for clones that have expanded.

-,TRBJ2-4,TRBV6-1,TRBD1,CASSATGQGFLEYF,TGTGCCAGCAGTGCCACAGGACAGGGGTTCTTGGAGTACTTC
-,TRBJ2-1,TRBV18,TRBD2,CASSPRGLAGSFDEQFF,TGTGCCAGCTCACCGAGGGGACTAGCGGGGTCCTTCGATGAGCAGTTCTTC
few,TRBJ1-5,TRBV7-8,-,CASRPTVNQPQHF,TGTGCCAGCCGCCCGACGGTCAATCAGCCCCAGCATTTT
-,TRBJ2-7,TRBV15,-,CATSRDVDYEQYF,TGTGCCACCAGCAGAGACGTGGACTACGAGCAGTACTTC
-,TRBJ1-6,TRBV5-1,-,CASSPGQQASSPLHF,TGCGCCAGCAGCCCTGGCCAGCAGGCCAGTTCACCCCTCCACTTT
once,TRBJ1-3,TRBV4-1,-,CASSHLPGDLNTIYF,TGCGCCAGCAGCCACCTACCAGGGGATTTAAACACCATATATTTT
few,TRBJ2-7,TRBV6-1,-,CASSGNPGLSSHEQYF,TGTGCCAGCAGTGGTAACCCGGGACTCAGTTCCCACGAGCAGTACTTC
-,TRBJ1-6,TRBV28,-,CASVRYNSPLHF,TGTGCCAGCGTTCGGTATAATTCACCCCTCCACTTT
-,TRBJ2-1,TRBV6-1,TRBD1,CASSRQGSNEQFF,TGTGCCAGCAGCCGACAGGGGTCTAATGAGCAGTTCTTC
few,TRBJ1-2,TRBV14,-,CASSQDHNGYGYTF,TGTGCCAGCAGCCAAGATCACAACGGGTATGGCTACACCTTC
few,TRBJ2-5,TRBV30,-,CAWQTGKTKETQYF,TGTGCCTGGCAAACAGGGAAAACCAAAGAGACCCAGTACTTC
few,TRBJ1-2,TRBV11-1,-,CASSLAGGLYGYTF,TGTGCCAGCAGCTTAGCCGGCGGCCTGTATGGCTACACCTTC
few,TRBJ2-3,TRBV6-1,-,CASTRGQTTDTQYF,TGTGCCAGCACCCGGGGGCAGACGACAGATACGCAGTATTTT
few,TRBJ2-3,TRBV2,TRBD2,CASSVETSGRGGTDTQYF,TGTGCCAGCAGTGTGGAGACTAGCGGGAGAGGGGGCACAGATACGCAGTATTTT
-,TRBJ2-1,TRBV23-1,TRBD2,CASSVGLAGGDEQFF,TGCGCCAGCAGTGTAGGACTAGCGGGAGGGGATGAGCAGTTCTTC
few,TRBJ2-6,TRBV25-1,-,CASSEGDAGANVLTF,TGTGCCAGCAGTGAGGGGGACGCTGGGGCCAACGTCCTGACTTTC
few,TRBJ2-6,TRBV23-1,TRBD1,CASSQKAGTGSSSGANVLTF,TGCGCCAGCAGTCAAAAAGCCGGGACAGGCTCCAGCTCTGGGGCCAACGTCCTGACTTTC
few,TRBJ2-3,TRBV5-6,-,CASSRRESFSQYF,TGTGCCAGCAGCCGACGGGAGTCTTTTTCCCAGTATTTT
few,TRBJ1-2,TRBV7-9,-,CAALRAGVNGYTF,TGTGCCGCCCTCAGGGCGGGGGTGAATGGCTACACCTTC
few,TRBJ2-2,TRBV7-2,TRBD2,CASSQGGTSATGELFF,TGTGCCAGCAGCCAGGGGGGGACTAGCGCTACCGGGGAGCTGTTTTTT
-,TRBJ1-2,TRBV28,-,CASNSQRGRYGYTF,TGTGCCAGCAATTCTCAGAGAGGGCGGTATGGCTACACCTTC
-,TRBJ2-3,TRBV4-3,-,CASSTRDTDTQYF,TGCGCCAGCAGCACTCGGGACACAGATACGCAGTATTTT
-,TRBJ2-7,TRBV7-3,TRBD2,CASSPSGGASNEQYF,TGTGCCAGCAGCCCTAGCGGGGGGGCATCGAACGAGCAGTACTTC
-,TRBJ2-3,TRBV27,-,CASSQTRGGTDTQYF,TGTGCCAGCAGCCAAACTAGGGGTGGGACAGATACGCAGTATTTT
few,TRBJ2-1,TRBV29-1,TRBD2,CSVSAGGPIEQFF,TGCAGCGTTAGCGCGGGAGGGCCGATTGAGCAGTTCTTC
-,TRBJ2-7,TRBV4-3,-,CASSRTRGEQYF,TGCGCCAGCAGCCGGACGCGGGGAGAGCAGTACTTC
few,TRBJ2-5,TRBV11-1,TRBD2,CASSSSTSEETQYF,TGTGCCAGCAGCTCGTCGACTAGCGAAGAGACCCAGTACTTC
few,TRBJ1-2,TRBV25-1,-,CASSGSYGYTF,TGTGCCAGCAGTGGGTCCTATGGCTACACCTTC
-,TRBJ1-1,TRBV30,TRBD1,CAWDRGLNTEAFF,TGTGCCTGGGATAGGGGGCTGAACACTGAAGCTTTCTTT
-,TRBJ1-4,TRBV27,-,CASSPRVPYGEKLFF,TGTGCCAGCAGTCCCAGGGTCCCATATGGCGAAAAACTGTTTTTT
few,TRBJ2-3,TRBV18,-,CASSRTARSTDTQYF,TGTGCCAGCTCACGGACGGCCAGAAGCACAGATACGCAGTATTTT
-,TRBJ2-7,TRBV5-4,-,CAGSKAGSTYEQYF,TGTGCAGGCTCGAAGGCGGGATCTACCTACGAGCAGTACTTC
-,TRBJ1-1,TRBV27,-,CASSLLVGNTEAFF,TGTGCCAGCAGTTTATTAGTCGGGAACACTGAAGCTTTCTTT
few,TRBJ1-2,TRBV13,-,CASSLGGNRNYGYTF,TGTGCCAGCAGCTTGGGAGGGAATCGAAACTATGGCTACACCTTC
few,TRBJ2-7,TRBV27,TRBD1,CASSQPGQGYEQYF,TGTGCCAGCAGTCAACCGGGACAGGGCTACGAGCAGTACTTC
few,TRBJ2-3,TRBV7-3,-,CASSFSADTQYF,TGTGCCAGCAGCTTTTCAGCAGATACGCAGTATTTT